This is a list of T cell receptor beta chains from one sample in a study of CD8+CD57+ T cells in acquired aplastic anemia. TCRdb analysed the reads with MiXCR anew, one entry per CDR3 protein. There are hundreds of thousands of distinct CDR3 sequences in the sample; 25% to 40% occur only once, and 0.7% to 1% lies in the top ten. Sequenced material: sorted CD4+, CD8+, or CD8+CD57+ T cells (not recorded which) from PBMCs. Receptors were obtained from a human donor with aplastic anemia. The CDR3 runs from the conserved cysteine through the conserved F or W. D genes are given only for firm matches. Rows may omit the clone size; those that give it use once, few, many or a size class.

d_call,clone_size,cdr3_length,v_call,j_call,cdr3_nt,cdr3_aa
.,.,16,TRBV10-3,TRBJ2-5,TGTGCCAGCAGCCCCCCTTCCGGGACAACCCAAGAGACCCAGTACTTC,CASSPPSGTTQETQYF
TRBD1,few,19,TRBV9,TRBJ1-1,TGTGCCAGCAGCGTAGCCGGATCCGGGACAGGGGATATGAACACTGAAGCTTTCTTT,CASSVAGSGTGDMNTEAFF
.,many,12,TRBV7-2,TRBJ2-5,TGTGCCAGCAGACGGACGGGAGAGACCCAGTACTTC,CASRRTGETQYF
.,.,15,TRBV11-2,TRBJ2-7,TGTGCCAGCAGCTTAGCCCGACCCGGGACGACCGAGCAGTACTTC,CASSLARPGTTEQYF
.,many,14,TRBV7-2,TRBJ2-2,TGTGCCAGCAGCATGAGGGGGAACACCGGGGAGCTGTTTTTT,CASSMRGNTGELFF
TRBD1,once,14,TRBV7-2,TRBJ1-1,TGTGCCAGCAGCTTAAAACGACAGGGGGTTGAAGCTTTCTTT,CASSLKRQGVEAFF
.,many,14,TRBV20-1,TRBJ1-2,TGCAGTGCTAGTATTGTGGGGGGCGGTCATGGCTACACCTTC,CSASIVGGGHGYTF
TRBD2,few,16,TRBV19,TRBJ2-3,TGTGCCAGTAGTTTAATAGCGGGGGGGATCACAGATACGCAGTATTTT,CASSLIAGGITDTQYF
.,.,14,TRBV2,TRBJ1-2,TGTGCCAGCAGCCGAGGTGGGGCAGTCTATGGCTACACCTTC,CASSRGGAVYGYTF
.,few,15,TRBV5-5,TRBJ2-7,TGTGCCAGCAGCTTGGGACAGCTGATAGGGAACGAGCAGTACTTC,CASSLGQLIGNEQYF
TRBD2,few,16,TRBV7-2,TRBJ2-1,TGTGCCAGCAGCTTAAGGTCATGGCTAGCGGACAATGAGCAGTTCTTC,CASSLRSWLADNEQFF
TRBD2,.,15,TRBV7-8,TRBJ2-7,TGTGCCAGCAGCCTAGCCGGGACTAGTCGTTACGAGCAGTACTTC,CASSLAGTSRYEQYF
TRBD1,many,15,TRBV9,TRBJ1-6,TGTGCCAGCAGCGGCACCGGACAGGGAGGTTCACCCCTCCACTTT,CASSGTGQGGSPLHF
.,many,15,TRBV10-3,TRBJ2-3,TGTGCCATCAGTGAGAGGCAGGGTAGCACAGATACGCAGTATTTT,CAISERQGSTDTQYF
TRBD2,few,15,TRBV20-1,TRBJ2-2,TGCAGTGCTAGCCACCTAGCGGGAGGGGTCGGGGAGCTGTTTTTT,CSASHLAGGVGELFF
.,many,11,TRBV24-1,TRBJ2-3,TGTGCCACCAGTGATTTATCAAAAGCTTATTTT,CATSDLSKAYF
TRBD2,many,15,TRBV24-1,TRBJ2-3,TGTGCCACCAGTTTTCAGGGAGGGCTTGCAGATACGCAGTATTTT,CATSFQGGLADTQYF
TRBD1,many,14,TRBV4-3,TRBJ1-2,TGCGCCAGCAGCCGGGACAGGGAGTCTGGTGGCTACACCTTC,CASSRDRESGGYTF
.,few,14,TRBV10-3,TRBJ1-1,TGTGTGCCATCGTTCGTGCGGCGGAACGGCGAAGCTTTCTTT,CVPSFVRRNGEAFF
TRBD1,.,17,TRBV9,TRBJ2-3,TGTGCCAGCAGCGTACGAGCGGACAGGGGACGGACAGATACGCAGTATTTT,CASSVRADRGRTDTQYF
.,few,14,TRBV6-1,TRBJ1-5,TGTGCCAGCAGTCCACGGGGACCGGTTAGGCCCCAGCATTTT,CASSPRGPVRPQHF
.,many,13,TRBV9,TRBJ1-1,TGTGCCAGCAGCGTAGCGCCCGTCACTGAAGCTTTCTTT,CASSVAPVTEAFF